The text below deals with one T cell receptor (beta chain). This clonotype showed up just a few times. Its cognate antigen has yet to be identified. Base qualities are not provided; no much larger clone lies one nucleotide away. These data are taken from a study of T cell repertoires in cytomegalovirus infection (dated by TCRdb to about 2019). Context from the whole study: Donor HLA type was relevant to the analysis, as public TCR beta signatures indicated carriage of CMV infection together with the matching HLA type. Results the study describes overall, beyond this receptor: The ex vivo response was dominated by HLA-C-restricted CMV-specific TCR beta clonotypes, which also provided the single most frequent clonotype in two of eight donors. In both this cohort and an independent cohort of several hundred donors, the cumulative frequency of public TCR beta family members distinguished carriers of CMV infection plus the relevant HLA type.

V lost 6 bases and J lost 2 bases; the stretch between them is 20 bases long. CDR1 DFQATT and CDR2 SNEGSKA are derived from the germline V gene (reference sequence). CDR3 length: 16 amino acids, cysteine to phenylalanine. Only the CDR3 portion is preserved as DNA: 48 bases, with reading frame beginning at the first base. Sequencing used an Illumina HiSeq 1500. Using fastp trimming at Q25 and MiXCR clonotype assembly, TCRdb reanalyzed the public sequencing data and kept in-frame beta chains. One record per CDR3 amino acid sequence lists the most common genes and DNA. This sample holds approximately 100,000 distinct CDR3 sequences; 20% to 30% were observed only once. The top ten clones comprise 35% to 50% of the sample.

The clonotype was recovered from a human donor in good health (CMV status not recorded). Some clones in this sample may be carry-over from other donors' samples. Recombination joined TRBV20-1 with TRBJ2-1; the D gene cannot be resolved reliably. Sequencing was carried out using CD8+ T cells from PBMCs. The DNA reads as follows: TGCAGTGCCAACTCTCTAAGTCTCGTCGCCTACAATGAGCAGTTCTTC. This gives the protein CSANSLSLVAYNEQFF.